Presented here are 24 T cell receptor beta chains from one specimen sequenced in a study of cytomegalovirus exposure and HLA in healthy donors. 60 Vbeta and 13 Jbeta primers were used in PCR. Profiled with immunoSEQ multiplex PCR; TCRdb holds only in-frame clones, not every one. Of fewer than 200,000 clones in the sample, 82% were seen once. The source material was PBMCs. All receptors derive from a male donor in good health and CMV-seronegative.

The chain recombines TRBV6-1 with TRBJ1-1; TRBD1 matches at 7 bases. CDR3 length: 14 amino acids. CDR1 and CDR2 (germline): MNHNS, SASEGT. Trimming took 4 bases from V and 4 from J; bases not matched to a gene: 6. DNA for the CDR3: TGTGCCAGCAGTGTTTCAACAGGGGTCACTGAAGCTTTCTTT. Translated: CASSVSTGVTEAFF.

This CDR3 is CASYGQGRSYNEQFF. Here the CDR3 DNA reads TGTGCCAGCTACGGACAGGGTAGGTCCTACAATGAGCAGTTCTTC. The rearrangement joins TRBV6-1 to TRBJ2-1; 8 bases are shared with TRBD1. With V trimmed by 8 bases and J by 1 base, 7 bases remained unmatched. This CDR3 spans 15 amino acids. Per the germline V gene, CDR1 is MNHNS and CDR2 is SASEGT.

The V call is TRBV7-9, the J call TRBJ1-2, with no clear D. Germline V gives CDR1 SEHNR, CDR2 FQNEAQ (reference sequence). This CDR3 region has 14 residues. V shed 7 bases and J shed 12 bases, with 24 bases lying between them. CDR3 region: CASTPSGSYGGDTF. For the CDR3, the DNA is TGTGCCAGCACCCCCTCCGGTAGTTACGGCGGCGACACCTTC.

The chain combines TRBV2 with TRBJ1-5; the D is unclear. V was pared by 4 bases and J by 5 bases, with 6 bases between. The CDR3 is 12 amino acids. Germline V gives CDR1 SNHLY, CDR2 FYNNEI. This CDR3 is CASSGSDQPQHF. DNA of the CDR3: TGTGCCAGCAGTGGGAGTGATCAGCCCCAGCATTTT.

This clone was observed a few times. This CDR3 is CSVARKEGNEQFF. For the CDR3, the DNA is TGCAGCGTTGCTCGCAAGGAGGGAAATGAGCAGTTCTTC. The chain links TRBV29-1 to TRBJ2-1, with D possibly matching TRBD2 (6 bases). The germline V and J ends were trimmed by 4 bases and 7 bases, with 14 bases remaining between them. The germline gives CDR1 SQVTM, CDR2 ANQGSEA. This CDR3 contains 13 residues.

This clone has only a few counts. The rearrangement links TRBV11-1 to TRBJ2-1; 9 bases map to TRBD2. Per the germline V gene, CDR1 is SGHAT and CDR2 is FQDESV (reference sequence). V lost 5 bases to trimming and J lost 2 bases; unmatched junction nucleotides: 7. The CDR3 totals 16 residues. The CDR3 bases are TGTGCCAGCAGCCTCGTGACTAGCGGCCCCTACAATGAGCAGTTCTTC. It codes for CASSLVTSGPYNEQFF.

This chain connects TRBV4-2 to TRBJ2-7; D is possibly TRBD2 (6 bases). Germline V gene sequence: CDR1 LGHNA, CDR2 YNFKEQ. With 8 bases removed from V and 0 bases from J, the gap between germline ends came to 17 bases. The CDR3 is 15 amino acids. For the CDR3, the DNA is TGTGCCAGCGCACCTGCGATGGGGGGCTCCTACGAGCAGTACTTC. This codes for CASAPAMGGSYEQYF.

This chain connects TRBV18 to TRBJ2-7; D uncertain. This CDR3 is built from 11 residues. CDR1 and CDR2 from the germline V gene are KGHSH and LQKENI. V was shortened by 4 bases and J by 7 bases, with 8 bases between the two germline ends. This chain's CDR3 is CASSREREQYF. The CDR3 bases are TGTGCCAGCTCACGCGAACGGGAGCAGTACTTC. Using reference TRBV18 and TRBJ2-7 for the parts outside the CDR3, the full variable domain is NAGVMQNPRHLVRRRGQEARLRCSPMKGHSHVYWYRQLPEEGLKFMVYLQKENIIDESGMPKERFSAEFPKEGPSILRIQQVVRGDSAAYFCASSREREQYFGPGTRLTVT.

The V gene is TRBV2, the J gene TRBJ2-3; D perhaps matches TRBD2 (6 bases). Germline lookup yields CDR1 SNHLY and CDR2 FYNNEI. The V gene lost 7 bases and the J gene lost 0 bases, with 17 bases spanning the gap. The CDR3 contains 16 residues. In DNA form, the CDR3 reads TGTGCCAGCAACACAAATAGCGGAGATAGCACAGATACGCAGTATTTT. Amino acid sequence: CASNTNSGDSTDTQYF. Combining the CDR3 with reference TRBV2 and TRBJ2-3 gives the whole variable domain EPEVTQTPSHQVTQMGQEVILRCVPISNHLYFYWYRQILGQKVEFLVSFYNNEISEKSEIFDDQFSVERPDGSNFTLKIRSTKLEDSAMYFCASNTNSGDSTDTQYFGPGTRLTVL.

This sequence joins TRBV4-1 and TRBJ2-7, with D tentatively TRBD2 (5 bases). Germline V CDR1 and CDR2: MGHRA, YSYEKL. V lost 0 bases, J lost 5 bases, and 11 bases lay in between. The CDR3 has 14 amino acids. The CDR3 region is CASSQEVVGDEQYF. Here the CDR3 DNA reads TGCGCCAGCAGCCAAGAGGTAGTCGGGGACGAGCAGTACTTC.

The chain uses TRBV27 and TRBJ1-2; D is perhaps TRBD1 (5 bases). Trimming removed 3 bases at V and 8 bases at J, with 13 bases between. This CDR3 has 13 amino acids. Germline V gene sequence: CDR1 MNHEY, CDR2 SMNVEV (reference sequence). CDR3 sequence reads: CASSFLSGGGYTF. The CDR3 nucleotides read TGTGCCAGCAGTTTTTTGTCGGGGGGAGGCTACACCTTC.

This rearrangement joins TRBV7-8 to TRBJ2-1; tentative D call: TRBD2 (5 bases). The CDR3 has 15 residues. With 6 bases removed from V and 5 bases from J, the gap between germline ends came to 17 bases. Germline V CDR1 and CDR2: SGHVS, FQNEAQ. CDR3 in amino acids: CASSSQMRVHNEQFF. The CDR3 DNA follows: TGTGCCAGCAGTTCGCAAATGAGGGTACACAATGAGCAGTTCTTC.

CDR3 residues: CASSQGIGGTGELFF. CDR3 DNA sequence: TGCGCCAGCAGCCAAGGAATAGGGGGCACCGGGGAGCTGTTTTTT. This chain uses TRBV4-3 with TRBJ2-2; possibly TRBD1 for D (6 bases). The CDR3 is 15 residues long. Trimming left V 1 base short and J 4 bases short, with 10 bases between. Germline values: CDR1 LGHNA, CDR2 YSLEER.

V is TRBV5-4 and J is TRBJ2-1; TRBD2 matches at 10 bases. This CDR3 comprises 14 residues. The germline CDR1 and CDR2 sequences are SGHNT and YYREEE (reference sequence). V was pared by 2 bases and J by 8 bases, with 4 bases of the junction left unmatched. The CDR3 loop is CASSFSSGSYEQFF. The CDR3 DNA reads TGTGCCAGCAGCTTTTCTAGCGGGAGTTATGAGCAGTTCTTC.

To note about this clone: The junction shows a germline mismatch at one end, possibly a read error. This rearrangement joins TRBV7-9 to TRBJ2-7; 11 positions agree with TRBD2. The CDR3 consists of 17 residues. Looked up from germline, CDR1 is SEHNR and CDR2 is FQNEAQ (reference sequence). Written as DNA, the CDR3 is TGTTCCAGCAGCTTACTTAGCGGGAGGGCCTCTAAGTACGAGCAGTACTTC. Amino acids: CSSSLLSGRASKYEQYF.

The rearrangement uses TRBV5-8 and TRBJ2-1; TRBD1 matches 12 bases. J lost 9 bases, V lost 7 bases, and 8 bases had no gene match. There are 14 residues in the CDR3. Germline V gene sequence: CDR1 SGHTS, CDR2 YDEGEE. CDR3 DNA: TGTGCCAGCGGGGGGGACAGGGGGCTTGGTGAGCAGTTCTTC. It specifies CASGGDRGLGEQFF.

This clone has a single count. This chain connects TRBV12-5 to TRBJ2-2; D gene ambiguous. Germline values: CDR1 LGHNT, CDR2 FRNRAP. The CDR3 runs 13 residues. V was trimmed by 6 bases and J by 4 bases, leaving 9 bases between them. The DNA for the CDR3 is TGTGCTAGTGGCCTAGTTGGCACCGGGGAGCTGTTTTTT. The encoded protein is CASGLVGTGELFF.

The chain carries TRBV19 and TRBJ2-3; TRBD1 matches at 11 bases. Trimming took 3 bases from V and 1 from J; bases not matched to a gene: 0. This CDR3 is built from 15 residues. Germline values: CDR1 LNHDA, CDR2 SQIVND (reference sequence). The CDR3 DNA is TGTGCCAGTAGTATGGGACAGGGGGGCACAGATACGCAGTATTTT. Translation: CASSMGQGGTDTQYF.

The CDR3 nucleotides read TGCGCCAGCAGCTTAGGACAGGGCGTGGGGGATACGCAGTATTTT. It translates to CASSLGQGVGDTQYF. The gene calls are TRBV5-1 and TRBJ2-3; 8 bases are a match to TRBD1. V shed 2 bases and J 6 bases; nucleotides not matched to a gene: 8. Germline V gives CDR1 SGHRS, CDR2 YFSETQ. The CDR3 contains 15 residues.

The chain uses TRBV6-1 and TRBJ1-4; D remains ambiguous. The germline V gene has CDR1 MNHNS and CDR2 SASEGT. Trimming took 1 base from V and 10 from J, leaving 7 bases between them. This CDR3 is 12 amino acids long. CDR3: CASSEGPRKLFF. Written as DNA, the CDR3 is TGTGCCAGCAGTGAAGGGCCACGAAAACTGTTTTTT.

This clone was seen a few times. V is TRBV9 and J is TRBJ2-1; maybe TRBD2 (5 bases). The germline V gene has CDR1 SGDLS and CDR2 YYNGEE. CDR3 length: 16 amino acids. The V gene lost 4 bases and the J gene lost 6 bases, with 20 bases spanning the gap. The CDR3 sequence: CASSPPASRASNEQFF. DNA of the CDR3: TGTGCCAGCAGCCCCCCGGCTAGCCGTGCGTCCAATGAGCAGTTCTTC.

The V call is TRBV10-3, the J call TRBJ2-7; 12 bases map to TRBD1. The CDR3 is 14 residues long. V shed 8 bases and J 7 bases; nucleotides not matched to a gene: 9. Germline V CDR1 and CDR2: ENHRY, SYGVKD. CDR3 region: CAIGPGQGAGEQYF. CDR3 in DNA: TGTGCCATCGGGCCGGGACAGGGGGCTGGGGAGCAGTACTTC.

The V and J genes are TRBV11-2 and TRBJ1-1; D is unresolved. With 2 bases removed from V and 0 bases from J, the gap between germline ends came to 4 bases. The CDR3 is 13 residues long. Germline V gives CDR1 SGHAT, CDR2 FQNNGV. CDR3 sequence reads: CASSLTVNTEAFF. In nucleotides, the CDR3 is TGTGCCAGCAGCTTAACAGTGAACACTGAAGCTTTCTTT.

This clone appeared a single time. The V and J genes are TRBV6-4 and TRBJ2-3, with 7 bases matching TRBD1. The CDR3 loop spans 15 amino acids. The germline V gene encodes CDR1 MRHNA and CDR2 SNTAGT. J gave up 3 bases and V 6 bases, and 9 bases lay outside the gene matches. This CDR3 reads CASSRDSGETDTQYF. The CDR3 DNA follows: TGTGCCAGCAGCCGGGACAGTGGGGAAACAGATACGCAGTATTTT.